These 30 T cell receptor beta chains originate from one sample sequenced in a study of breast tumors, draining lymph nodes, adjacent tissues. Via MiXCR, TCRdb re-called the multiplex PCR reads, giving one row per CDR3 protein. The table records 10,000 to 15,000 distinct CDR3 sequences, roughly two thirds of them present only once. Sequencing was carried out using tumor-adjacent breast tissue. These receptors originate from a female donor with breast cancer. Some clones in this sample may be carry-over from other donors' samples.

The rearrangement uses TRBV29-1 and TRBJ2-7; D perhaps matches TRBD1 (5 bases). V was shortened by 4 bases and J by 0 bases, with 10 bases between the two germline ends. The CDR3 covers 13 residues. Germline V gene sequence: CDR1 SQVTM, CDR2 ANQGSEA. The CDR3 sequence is CSVVDSGSYEQYF. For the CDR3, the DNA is TGCAGCGTTGTAGACAGTGGCTCCTACGAGCAGTACTTC.

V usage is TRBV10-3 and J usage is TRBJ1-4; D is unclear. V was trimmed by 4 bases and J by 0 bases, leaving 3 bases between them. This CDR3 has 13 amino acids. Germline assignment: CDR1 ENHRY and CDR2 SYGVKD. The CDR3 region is CAISGATNEKLFF. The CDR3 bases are TGTGCCATCAGTGGGGCAACTAATGAAAAACTGTTTTTT.

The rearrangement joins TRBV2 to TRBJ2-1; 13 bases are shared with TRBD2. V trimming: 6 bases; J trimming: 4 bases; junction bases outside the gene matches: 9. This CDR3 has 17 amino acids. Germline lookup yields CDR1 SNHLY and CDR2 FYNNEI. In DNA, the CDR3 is TGTGCCAGCAGGAAAGGAGGACTAGCGGGAGCTTACAATGAGCAGTTCTTC. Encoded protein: CASRKGGLAGAYNEQFF.

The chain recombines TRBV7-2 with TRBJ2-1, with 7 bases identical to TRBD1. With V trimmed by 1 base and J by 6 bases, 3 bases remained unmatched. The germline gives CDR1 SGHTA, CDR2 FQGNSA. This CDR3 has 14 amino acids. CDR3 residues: CASSLVAGGNEQFF. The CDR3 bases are TGTGCCAGCAGCTTAGTGGCAGGGGGCAATGAGCAGTTCTTC. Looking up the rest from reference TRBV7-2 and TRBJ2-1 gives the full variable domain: GAGVSQSPSNKVTEKGKDVELRCDPISGHTALYWYRQSLGQGLEFLIYFQGNSAPDKSGLPSDRFSAERTGGSVSTLTIQRTQQEDSAVYLCASSLVAGGNEQFFGPGTRLTVL.

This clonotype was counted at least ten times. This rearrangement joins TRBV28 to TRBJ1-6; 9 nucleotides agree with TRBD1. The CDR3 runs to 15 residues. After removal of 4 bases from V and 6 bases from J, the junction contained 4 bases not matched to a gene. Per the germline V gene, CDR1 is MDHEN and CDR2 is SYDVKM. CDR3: CASSSLTGGNSPLHF. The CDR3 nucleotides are TGTGCCAGCAGTTCTCTGACAGGGGGTAATTCACCCCTCCACTTT.

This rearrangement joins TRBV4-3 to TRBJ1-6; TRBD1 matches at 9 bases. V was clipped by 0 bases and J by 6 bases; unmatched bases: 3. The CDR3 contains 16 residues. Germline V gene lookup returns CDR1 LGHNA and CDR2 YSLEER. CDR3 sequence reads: CASSQDGDRANSPLHF. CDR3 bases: TGCGCCAGCAGCCAAGATGGGGACAGGGCTAATTCACCCCTCCACTTT.

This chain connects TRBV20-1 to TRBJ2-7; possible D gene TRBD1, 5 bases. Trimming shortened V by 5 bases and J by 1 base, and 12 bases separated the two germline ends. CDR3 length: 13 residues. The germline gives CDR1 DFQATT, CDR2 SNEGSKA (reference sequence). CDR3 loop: CSAGHAPSYEQYF. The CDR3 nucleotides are TGCAGTGCTGGACATGCGCCATCCTACGAGCAGTACTTC.

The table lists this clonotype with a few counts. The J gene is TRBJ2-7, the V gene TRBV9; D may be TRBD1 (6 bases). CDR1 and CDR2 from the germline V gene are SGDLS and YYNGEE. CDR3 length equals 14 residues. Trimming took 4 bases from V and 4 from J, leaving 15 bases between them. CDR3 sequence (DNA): TGTGCCAGCAGCTTGAGATGGGACAAATACGAGCAGTACTTC. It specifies CASSLRWDKYEQYF.

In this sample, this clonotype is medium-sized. CDR3 sequence (DNA): TGCAGTGCTATCGATCGAGAGACCCAGTACTTC. Translation: CSAIDRETQYF. This chain uses TRBV20-1 with TRBJ2-5, with D hard to call. This CDR3 is 11 amino acids long. V was shortened by 4 bases and J by 4 bases, with 7 bases between the two germline ends. The germline CDR1 and CDR2 sequences are DFQATT and SNEGSKA (reference sequence).

DNA for the CDR3: TGTGCCAGCAGCATGACCAGCGGGAGGGCCGTGAATGAGCAGTTCTTC. Residues: CASSMTSGRAVNEQFF. V usage is TRBV28 and J usage is TRBJ2-1; 10 nucleotides line up with TRBD2. V trimming: 6 bases; J trimming: 7 bases; junction bases outside the gene matches: 12. The CDR3 covers 16 residues. Germline assignment: CDR1 MDHEN and CDR2 SYDVKM.

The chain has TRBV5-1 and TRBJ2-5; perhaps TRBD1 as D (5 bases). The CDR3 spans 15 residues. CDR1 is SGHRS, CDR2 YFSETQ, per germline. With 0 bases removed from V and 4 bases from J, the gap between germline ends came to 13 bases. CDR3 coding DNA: TGCGCCAGCAGCTTGGTGTCGGCAGGGTCAGAGACCCAGTACTTC. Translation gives CASSLVSAGSETQYF.

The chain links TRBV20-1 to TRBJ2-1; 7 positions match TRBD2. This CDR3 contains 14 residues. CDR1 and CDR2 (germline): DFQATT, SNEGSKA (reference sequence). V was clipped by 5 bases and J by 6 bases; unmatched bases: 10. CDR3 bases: TGCAGTGCTCCCCGCGGGGGTCGGATCAATGAGCAGTTCTTC. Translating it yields CSAPRGGRINEQFF.

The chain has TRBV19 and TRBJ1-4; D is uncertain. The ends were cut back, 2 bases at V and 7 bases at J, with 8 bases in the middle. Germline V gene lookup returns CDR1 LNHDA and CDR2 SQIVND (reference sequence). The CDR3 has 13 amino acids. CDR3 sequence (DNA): TGTGCCAGTAGTATAATTTTAGGTGAAAAACTGTTTTTT. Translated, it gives CASSIILGEKLFF. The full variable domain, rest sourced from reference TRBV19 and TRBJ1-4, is DGGITQSPKYLFRKEGQNVTLSCEQNLNHDAMYWYRQDPGQGLRLIYYSQIVNDFQKGDIAEGYSVSREKKESFPLTVTSAQKNPTAFYLCASSIILGEKLFFGSGTQLSVL.

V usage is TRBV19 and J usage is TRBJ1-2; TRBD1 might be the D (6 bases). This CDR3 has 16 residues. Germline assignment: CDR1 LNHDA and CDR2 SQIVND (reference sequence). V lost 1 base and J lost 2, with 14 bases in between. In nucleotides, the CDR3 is TGTGCCAGTAGTATAGGGTTGGGGGCGAAGAACTATGGCTACACCTTC. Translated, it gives CASSIGLGAKNYGYTF. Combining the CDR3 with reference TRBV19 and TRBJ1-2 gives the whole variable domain DGGITQSPKYLFRKEGQNVTLSCEQNLNHDAMYWYRQDPGQGLRLIYYSQIVNDFQKGDIAEGYSVSREKKESFPLTVTSAQKNPTAFYLCASSIGLGAKNYGYTFGSGTRLTVV.

The CDR3 DNA reads as TGCGCCAGCAGCTCTGGACAGGGGGCGCGGGAGCAGTACTTC. As protein: CASSSGQGAREQYF. The genes are TRBV5-1 and TRBJ2-7; 11 bases fit TRBD1. Germline V gene sequence: CDR1 SGHRS, CDR2 YFSETQ. V lost 3 bases and J lost 7; bases outside the gene matches: 6. The CDR3 totals 14 residues.

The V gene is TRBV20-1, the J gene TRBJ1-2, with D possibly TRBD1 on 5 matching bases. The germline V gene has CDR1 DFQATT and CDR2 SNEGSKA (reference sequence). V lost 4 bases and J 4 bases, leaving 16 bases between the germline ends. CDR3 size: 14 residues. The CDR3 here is CSATGDGPIYGYTF. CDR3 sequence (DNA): TGCAGTGCTACGGGGGACGGCCCAATCTATGGCTACACCTTC.

The DNA for the CDR3 is TGTGCCAGCAGACAACTAGCGGGAGCCGGAGAGCAGTACTTC. Protein: CASRQLAGAGEQYF. The rearrangement joins TRBV7-6 to TRBJ2-7; TRBD2 agrees at 11 bases. This CDR3 has 14 residues. Germline V CDR1 and CDR2: SGHVS, FNYEAQ. The J segment lost 7 bases and the V segment lost 6 bases, leaving 8 bases of the junction unmatched.

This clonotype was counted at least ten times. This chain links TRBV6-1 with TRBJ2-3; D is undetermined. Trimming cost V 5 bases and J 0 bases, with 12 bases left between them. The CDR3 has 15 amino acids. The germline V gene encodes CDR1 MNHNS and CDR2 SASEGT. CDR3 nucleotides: TGTGCCAGCAGTACGACGGTTACTAGCACAGATACGCAGTATTTT. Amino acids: CASSTTVTSTDTQYF.

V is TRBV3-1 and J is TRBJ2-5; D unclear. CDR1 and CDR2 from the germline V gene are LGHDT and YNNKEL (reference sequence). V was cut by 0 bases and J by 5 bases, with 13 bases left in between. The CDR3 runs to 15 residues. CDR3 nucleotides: TGTGCCAGCAGCCAAGATGCCGGGTTTTCGGAGACCCAGTACTTC. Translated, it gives CASSQDAGFSETQYF.

CDR3 in amino acids: CAWSAGQSNYGYTF. In DNA form, the CDR3 reads TGTGCCTGGAGTGCGGGACAGTCTAACTATGGCTACACCTTC. The gene calls are TRBV30 and TRBJ1-2, with 7 bases identical to TRBD1. CDR1 and CDR2 (germline): GTSNPN, SVGIG (reference sequence). This CDR3 has 14 amino acids. V was clipped by 1 base and J by 0 bases; unmatched bases: 2. The whole variable domain, remainder taken from reference TRBV30 and TRBJ1-2, is SQTIHQWPATLVQPVGSPLSLECTVEGTSNPNLYWYRQAAGRGLQLLFYSVGIGQISSEVPQNLSASRPQDRQFILSSKKLLLSDSGFYLCAWSAGQSNYGYTFGSGTRLTVV.

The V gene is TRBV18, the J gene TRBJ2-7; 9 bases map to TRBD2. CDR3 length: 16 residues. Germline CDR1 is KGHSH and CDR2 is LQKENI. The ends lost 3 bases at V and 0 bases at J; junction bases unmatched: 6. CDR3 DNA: TGTGCCAGCTCACCCTTAGCGGGAGCCGTCTCCTACGAGCAGTACTTC. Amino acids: CASSPLAGAVSYEQYF.

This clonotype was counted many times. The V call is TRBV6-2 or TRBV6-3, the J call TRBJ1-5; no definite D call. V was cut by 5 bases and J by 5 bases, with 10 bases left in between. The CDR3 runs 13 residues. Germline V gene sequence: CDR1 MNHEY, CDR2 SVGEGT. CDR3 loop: CASSLDSYQPQHF. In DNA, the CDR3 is TGTGCCAGCAGTCTCGATTCCTATCAGCCCCAGCATTTT.

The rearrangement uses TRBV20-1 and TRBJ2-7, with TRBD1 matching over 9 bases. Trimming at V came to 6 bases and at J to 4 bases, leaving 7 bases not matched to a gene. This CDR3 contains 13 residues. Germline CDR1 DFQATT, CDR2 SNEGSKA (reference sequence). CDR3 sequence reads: CSAPGTGKYEQYF. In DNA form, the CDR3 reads TGCAGTGCGCCCGGGACAGGGAAATACGAGCAGTACTTC.

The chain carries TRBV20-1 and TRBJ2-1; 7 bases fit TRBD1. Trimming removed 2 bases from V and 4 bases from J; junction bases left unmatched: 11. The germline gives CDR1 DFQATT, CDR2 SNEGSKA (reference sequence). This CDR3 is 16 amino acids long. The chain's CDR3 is CSARQLQGRIYNEQFF. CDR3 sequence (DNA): TGCAGTGCTAGACAGTTACAGGGGCGGATTTACAATGAGCAGTTCTTC.

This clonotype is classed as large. The CDR3 bases are TGTGCCAGTAGTTCGGGTCAAGCTACTAGCACAGATACGCAGTATTTT. It translates to CASSSGQATSTDTQYF. The gene calls are TRBV19 and TRBJ2-3; D remains unclear. The CDR3 covers 16 residues. Per the germline V gene, CDR1 is LNHDA and CDR2 is SQIVND (reference sequence). V was trimmed by 5 bases and J by 0 bases, leaving 15 bases between them.

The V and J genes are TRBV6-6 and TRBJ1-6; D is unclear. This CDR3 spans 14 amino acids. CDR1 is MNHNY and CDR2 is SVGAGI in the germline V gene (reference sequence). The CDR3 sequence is CVGSYWGGNSPLHF. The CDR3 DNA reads TGTGTCGGCAGTTACTGGGGAGGGAATTCACCCCTCCACTTT.

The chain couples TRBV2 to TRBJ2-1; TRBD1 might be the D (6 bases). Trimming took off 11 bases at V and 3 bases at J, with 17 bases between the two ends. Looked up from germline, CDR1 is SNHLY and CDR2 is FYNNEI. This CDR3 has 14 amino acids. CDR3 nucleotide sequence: TGTGCCGGAAAGGGGGACAACATCTACAATGAGCAGTTCTTC. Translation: CAGKGDNIYNEQFF.

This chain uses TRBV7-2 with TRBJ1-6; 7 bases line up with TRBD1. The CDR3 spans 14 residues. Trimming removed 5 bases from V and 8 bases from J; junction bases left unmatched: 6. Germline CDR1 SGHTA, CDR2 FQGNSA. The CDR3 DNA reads TGTGCCAGCAGCCCCAGACAGGGTGATTCACCCCTCCACTTT. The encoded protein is CASSPRQGDSPLHF.

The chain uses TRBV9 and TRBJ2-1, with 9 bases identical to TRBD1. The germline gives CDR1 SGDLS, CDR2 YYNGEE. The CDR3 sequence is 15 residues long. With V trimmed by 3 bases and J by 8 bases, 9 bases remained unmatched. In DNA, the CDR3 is TGTGCCAGCAGCGGCCCCGGGACAGGGAGTGATGAGCAGTTCTTC. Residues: CASSGPGTGSDEQFF.

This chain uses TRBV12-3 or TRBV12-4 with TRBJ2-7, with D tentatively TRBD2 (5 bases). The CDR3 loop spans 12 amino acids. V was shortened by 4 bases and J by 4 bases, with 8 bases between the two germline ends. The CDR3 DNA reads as TGTGCCAGCAGTTCTGGGGAGTACGAGCAGTACTTC. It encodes CASSSGEYEQYF.